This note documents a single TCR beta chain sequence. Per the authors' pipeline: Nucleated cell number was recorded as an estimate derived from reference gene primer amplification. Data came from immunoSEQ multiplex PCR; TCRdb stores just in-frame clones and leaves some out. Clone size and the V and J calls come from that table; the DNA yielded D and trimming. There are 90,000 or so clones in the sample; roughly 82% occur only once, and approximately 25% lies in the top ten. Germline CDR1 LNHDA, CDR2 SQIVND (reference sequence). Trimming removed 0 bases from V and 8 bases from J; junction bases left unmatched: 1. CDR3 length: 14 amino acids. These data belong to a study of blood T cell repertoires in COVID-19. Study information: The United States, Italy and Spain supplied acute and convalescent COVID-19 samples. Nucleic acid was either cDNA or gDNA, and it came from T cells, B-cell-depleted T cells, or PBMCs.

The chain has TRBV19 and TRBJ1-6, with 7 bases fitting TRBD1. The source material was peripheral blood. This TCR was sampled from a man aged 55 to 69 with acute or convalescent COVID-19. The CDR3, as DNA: TGTGCCAGTAGTATAGAAAGGGGGCATTCACCCCTCCACTTT. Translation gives CASSIERGHSPLHF.